This TCR beta chain was observed in a study of shared clonotypes between healthy human individuals. With regard to this clone: The antigen remains undetermined.

The donor population consisted of healthy HIV-negative adults with no recent acute infections or vaccinations. General study points: The authors expected sequencing depth to affect clonotype sharing among donors.

Per the original data handling: From ImmunoSEQ came sequences covering only the junction and carrying no quality scores, so filtering differed. Profiled with immunoSEQ multiplex PCR; TCRdb holds only in-frame clones, not every one. V, J and clone size reflect that table, while D and trimming were determined from the DNA. Of under 600,000 clones listed, around 81% are singletons. The CDR3 covers 16 residues. The V gene's germline CDR1 is SGHNT and CDR2 YYREEE (reference sequence). J lost 2 bases, V lost 0 bases, and 7 bases had no gene match. The source of this sequence is a woman aged 40 to 50 in good health. Some clones in this sample may be carry-over from other donors' samples. This chain joins TRBV5-4 and TRBJ1-2; 7 bases are a match to TRBD1. The sample consisted of PBMCs. As DNA, the CDR3 is TGTGCCAGCAGCTTGGCCAAGAGGGGGCGCAACTATGGCTACACCTTC. Translated: CASSLAKRGRNYGYTF.